A selection of T cell receptor beta chains follows, all from one sample in a study of high-grade serous ovarian cancer treatment subgroups. Libraries were prepared by immunoSEQ multiplex PCR; TCRdb keeps only in-frame clonotypes and omits some of them. The repertoire holds about 5,700 clones, with about three fifths as singletons. The sequenced sample consisted of tumor tissue. These receptor sequences come from a human donor with high-grade serous ovarian cancer. Both conserved end residues are trimmed from each CDR3.

V gene	J gene	CDR3 protein
TRBV6-1	TRBJ1-4	ASSEVGWGFGEKLF
TRBV4-2	TRBJ1-5	ASSATGAPNQPQH
TRBV10-3	TRBJ1-3	AISDTNQGRNTIY
TRBV5-1	TRBJ2-3	ASSLAGSTDTQY
TRBV29-1	TRBJ1-2	SVDGGTGHGYT
TRBV9	TRBJ1-6	ASSPSRDSPLH
TRBV4-2	TRBJ2-1	ASSQDLNRGGDEQF
TRBV9	TRBJ1-2	ASSAQGGASYT
TRBV5-1	TRBJ2-7	ASSLYAREDEQY
TRBV9	TRBJ1-5	ASSVGGAWDQPQH
TRBV18	TRBJ1-1	ASSPVEGGDDTEAF
TRBV6-1	TRBJ2-1	ASLSRPQVGNEQF
TRBV7-2	TRBJ2-5	ASSSGTHKETQY
TRBV6-6	TRBJ1-2	ASSGGTSYGYT
TRBV4-1	TRBJ2-1	ASSQEGQGTYEQF
TRBV19	TRBJ1-1	ASSFWTEAF
TRBV30	TRBJ2-3	AWSVVSSDTQY
TRBV19	TRBJ1-2	ASSIAAGPYGYT
TRBV5-1	TRBJ1-1	ASRDLLNTEAF
TRBV4-3	TRBJ1-6	ASSQVRGKGSPLH
TRBV7-8	TRBJ2-7	ASSFSLGASYEQY
TRBV5-6	TRBJ2-1	ASSGPSGPEWTQF
TRBV6-5	TRBJ1-5	ASEDRGLSNQPQH
TRBV6-6	TRBJ2-5	ASVASGQETQY
TRBV2	TRBJ2-5	ASKFQETQY
TRBV20-1	TRBJ1-1	SAVRGTEAF
TRBV18	TRBJ2-5	ASSPGLEETQY
TRBV6-6	TRBJ1-1	ASSLGQKTF
TRBV15	TRBJ1-5	ATSSGIGRDNQPQH
TRBV28	TRBJ2-5	ASSLGTGGPGTQY